Below are 26 T cell receptor beta chains sequenced from a single sample in a study of T cell repertoires in cytomegalovirus infection. One entry per CDR3 protein, called by TCRdb with MiXCR from the reads. The table includes under 300,000 distinct CDR3 sequences, more than 15% detected once. Sequenced sample: CD8+ T cells from PBMCs. All receptors derive from a human donor in good health (CMV status not recorded). Some clones in this sample may be carry-over from other donors' samples.

This clonotype was picked up a small number of times. The chain uses TRBV27 and TRBJ2-6, with 7 bases aligning to TRBD1. The CDR3 runs to 16 residues. Per germline, CDR1 MNHEY and CDR2 SMNVEV (reference sequence). V lost 5 bases to trimming and J lost 1 base; unmatched junction nucleotides: 5. This CDR3 is CASSIQGWSGANVLTF. CDR3 nucleotides: TGTGCCAGCAGTATACAGGGGTGGTCTGGGGCCAACGTCCTGACTTTC.

Points on this clonotype: A read error is possible here, since a much larger clone lies one base away. This rearrangement joins TRBV7-6 to TRBJ2-7; possible D gene TRBD1, 6 bases. CDR1 SGHVS and CDR2 FNYEAQ come from the germline V gene. CDR3 length equals 16 residues. The CDR3 region has the DNA TGTGTCAGCAGCTTAGTAGGGCCAGGGGAGTCCTACGAGCAGTACTTC. This codes for CVSSLVGPGESYEQYF.

This clonotype was seen a handful of times. The rearrangement links TRBV9 to TRBJ1-1; TRBD1 matches at 7 bases. J lost 3 bases, V lost 0 bases, and 2 bases had no gene match. CDR1 SGDLS and CDR2 YYNGEE come from the germline V gene. The CDR3 spans 14 residues. The CDR3 sequence: CASSVAGGDTEAFF. Written as DNA, the CDR3 is TGTGCCAGCAGCGTAGCAGGGGGGGACACTGAAGCTTTCTTT.

This clonotype came up many times. This rearrangement joins TRBV7-2 to TRBJ2-1; 7 bases agree with TRBD1. Germline CDR1 SGHTA, CDR2 FQGNSA. The V and J ends lost 5 bases and 4 bases, in that order; junction bases with no gene match: 11. This CDR3 has 16 amino acids. The CDR3 coding sequence is TGTGCCAGCAGCACAAAAGGGGGCCCATATTACAATGAGCAGTTCTTC. It is translated as CASSTKGGPYYNEQFF.

This clonotype was detected only a few times. This sequence joins TRBV7-6 and TRBJ2-7; D is ambiguous. The ends were cut back, 3 bases at V and 0 bases at J, with 6 bases in the middle. Germline CDR1 and CDR2: SGHVS and FNYEAQ. CDR3 length: 13 amino acids. Written as DNA, the CDR3 is TGTGCCAGCAGCTTTGAGGTCTCCTACGAGCAGTACTTC. It codes for CASSFEVSYEQYF.

This clonotype has more than one count but fewer than ten. The DNA of the CDR3 is TGTGCCAGCAGTTACTCGACGACTCCCGGGGACACCGGGGAGCTGTTTTTT. Translation: CASSYSTTPGDTGELFF. This chain joins TRBV6-5 and TRBJ2-2; TRBD2 is a possible D gene (5 bases). The CDR3 sequence is 17 residues long. The V end was cut by 0 bases, the J end by 3 bases, with 14 bases between. CDR1 is MNHEY and CDR2 is SVGAGI in the germline V gene.

This clonotype was seen many times. The J gene is TRBJ1-1, the V gene TRBV7-8, with 7 bases fitting TRBD1. CDR1 SGHVS and CDR2 FQNEAQ come from the germline V gene. J lost 0 bases, V lost 5 bases, and 12 bases had no gene match. This CDR3 spans 17 amino acids. The CDR3 coding sequence is TGTGCCAGCAGCCCGTACCGGACAGGCCTTATGAACACTGAAGCTTTCTTT. Its protein product is CASSPYRTGLMNTEAFF. Based on the CDR3 plus reference TRBV7-8 and TRBJ1-1, the full variable domain is GAGVSQSPRYKVAKRGQDVALRCDPISGHVSLFWYQQALGQGPEFLTYFQNEAQLDKSGLPSDRFFAERPEGSVSTLKIQRTQQEDSAVYLCASSPYRTGLMNTEAFFGQGTRLTVV.

This clonotype was observed a few times. The V gene is TRBV20-1, the J gene TRBJ2-5, with 7 bases aligning to TRBD1. CDR3 length equals 15 residues. Germline values: CDR1 DFQATT, CDR2 SNEGSKA (reference sequence). Unmatched junction bases numbered 11, after V lost 3 bases and J lost 4 bases. CDR3 in amino acids: CSASPQGGRIETQYF. In nucleotides, the CDR3 is TGCAGTGCTAGTCCCCAAGGGGGCCGGATAGAGACCCAGTACTTC.

The gene calls are TRBV20-1 and TRBJ1-5; D remains unclear. The V gene lost 0 bases and the J gene lost 7 bases, with 13 bases spanning the gap. This CDR3 is 14 amino acids long. Germline-derived CDR1 and CDR2 are DFQATT and SNEGSKA (reference sequence). The DNA for the CDR3 is TGCAGTGCTAGAGATCGGAGGGCAAGGCAGCCCCAGCATTTT. Its protein product is CSARDRRARQPQHF.

The rearrangement uses TRBV6-2 or TRBV6-3 and TRBJ2-1; 9 nucleotides match TRBD1. The CDR3 totals 13 residues. The germline V gene has CDR1 MNHEY and CDR2 SVGEGT. The ends lost 0 bases at V and 10 bases at J; junction bases unmatched: 1. CDR3 loop: CASSYSTGGEQFF. CDR3 nucleotides: TGTGCCAGCAGTTACTCAACAGGGGGCGAGCAGTTCTTC.

The chain recombines TRBV6-2 or TRBV6-3 with TRBJ2-7; D not resolved. This CDR3 region has 13 residues. Germline V CDR1 and CDR2: MNHEY, SVGEGT. V was clipped by 7 bases and J by 6 bases, with 16 bases between them. CDR3 amino acids: CASTLENHCEQYF. CDR3 nucleotides: TGTGCCAGCACACTGGAAAACCACTGCGAGCAGTACTTC.

This chain links TRBV4-3 with TRBJ2-3, with 7 positions matching TRBD1. The CDR3 length is 17 residues. The germline V gene has CDR1 LGHNA and CDR2 YSLEER. V lost 0 bases, J lost 3 bases, and 9 bases stayed unmatched. This chain's CDR3 is CASSQDDRVGRTDTQYF. The CDR3 nucleotides are TGCGCCAGCAGCCAAGACGACAGGGTAGGAAGGACAGATACGCAGTATTTT.

The CDR3 nucleotides read TGTGCCAGCGGGGAGGATGGCTACACCTTC. Protein: CASGEDGYTF. V is TRBV9 and J is TRBJ1-2; D gene unclear. Trimming left V 7 bases short and J 6 bases short, with 7 bases between. CDR3 length: 10 amino acids. From germline, CDR1 is SGDLS and CDR2 YYNGEE.

This clonotype occurred a few times. V gene TRBV11-2 combines with J gene TRBJ2-7; TRBD2 agrees at 8 bases. Trimming took 5 bases from V and 3 from J; bases not matched to a gene: 3. This CDR3 has 13 amino acids. The germline CDR1 and CDR2 sequences are SGHAT and FQNNGV. The CDR3 loop is CASSPGLDYEQYF. For the CDR3, the DNA is TGTGCCAGCAGCCCGGGACTAGACTACGAGCAGTACTTC.

Regarding this clonotype: This may arise from a read error, as a much more abundant clone is one base away. V is TRBV6-2 or TRBV6-3 and J is TRBJ2-7, with 7 bases matching TRBD2. Germline lookup yields CDR1 MNHEY and CDR2 SVGEGT. This CDR3 region has 15 residues. This CDR3 is CASSYTAGISDEQYF. The CDR3 DNA sequence: TGTGCCAGCAGTTACACAGCGGGGATCTCCGACGAGCAGTACTTC.

V and J are TRBV4-2 and TRBJ2-5, with 11 bases fitting TRBD1. The length of the CDR3 is 21 residues. V shed 1 base and J 5 bases; nucleotides not matched to a gene: 21. Germline CDR1 reads LGHNA; CDR2 reads YNFKEQ. DNA for the CDR3: TGTGCCAGCAGCCAAGGGCCAGGTAGTTTGGACAGGGGGCTTATGGGGGAGACCCAGTACTTC. Translating it yields CASSQGPGSLDRGLMGETQYF.

This clonotype was counted only a few times. The CDR3 DNA reads as TGTGCCAGCAGCTCGTTCCTCCCTAGCGGGGGGACCGGGGAGCTGTTTTTT. Translating it yields CASSSFLPSGGTGELFF. The chain combines TRBV11-2 with TRBJ2-2; 11 positions match TRBD2. V shed 4 bases, J shed 5 bases, and the junction held 9 bases outside the gene matches. The CDR3 length is 17 residues. The germline V gene encodes CDR1 SGHAT and CDR2 FQNNGV. Looking up the rest from reference TRBV11-2 and TRBJ2-2 gives the full variable domain: EAGVAQSPRYKIIEKRQSVAFWCNPISGHATLYWYQQILGQGPKLLIQFQNNGVVDDSQLPKDRFSAERLKGVDSTLKIQPAKLEDSAVYLCASSSFLPSGGTGELFFGEGSRLTVL.

At least ten counts were recorded for this clonotype. This chain joins TRBV7-9 and TRBJ2-7, with 7 bases aligning to TRBD1. V was clipped by 4 bases and J by 0 bases; unmatched bases: 15. Per the germline V gene, CDR1 is SEHNR and CDR2 is FQNEAQ (reference sequence). The CDR3 spans 18 residues. For the CDR3, the DNA is TGTGCCAGCAGCTCGCCCCGGCCTTTGACAGGGAACTCCTACGAGCAGTACTTC. This sequence encodes CASSSPRPLTGNSYEQYF.

This chain links TRBV6-2 or TRBV6-3 with TRBJ2-2; D remains unclear. CDR3 size: 17 residues. Between the trimmed V and J ends, which lost 4 bases and 4 bases, there was a span of 19 bases. Germline V gene sequence: CDR1 MNHEY, CDR2 SVGEGT. The CDR3, as DNA: TGTGCCAGCAGTTCGCTGACGACACGCGACGTCACCGGGGAGCTGTTTTTT. It is translated as CASSSLTTRDVTGELFF.

This clonotype has more than one count but fewer than ten. The chain recombines TRBV28 with TRBJ2-3; D is possibly TRBD2 (5 bases). The CDR3 spans 16 residues. The V gene's germline CDR1 is MDHEN and CDR2 SYDVKM. Trimming took off 4 bases at V and 5 bases at J, with 19 bases between the two ends. CDR3 loop: CASSSATLRTEDTQYF. CDR3 sequence (DNA): TGTGCCAGCAGTTCCGCGACACTTAGGACTGAAGATACGCAGTATTTT. The variable domain in full, completed from reference TRBV28 and TRBJ2-3, reads DVKVTQSSRYLVKRTGEKVFLECVQDMDHENMFWYRQDPGLGLRLIYFSYDVKMKEKGDIPEGYSVSREKKERFSLILESASTNQTSMYLCASSSATLRTEDTQYFGPGTRLTVL.

Regarding this clonotype: One junction end does not reproduce the germline sequence, and a read error may be involved. The genes are TRBV28 and TRBJ2-7, with TRBD2 matching 9 bases. The CDR3 is 15 residues long. Per the germline V gene, CDR1 is MDHEN and CDR2 is SYDVKM. The CDR3 reads CVSSHRTSVPAEQYF. As DNA, the CDR3 is TGTGTCAGCAGCCACCGGACTAGCGTCCCCGCCGAGCAGTACTTC. Supplemented by reference TRBV28 and TRBJ2-7, the full variable domain reads DVKVTQSSRYLVKRTGEKVFLECVQDMDHENMFWYRQDPGLGLRLIYFSYDVKMKEKGDIPEGYSVSREKKERFSLILESASTNQTSMYLCVSSHRTSVPAEQYFGPGTRLTVT.

Only a few counts were recorded for this clonotype. The chain employs TRBV29-1 and TRBJ2-5; 12 bases align to TRBD1. The CDR3 length is 16 residues. Looked up from germline, CDR1 is SQVTM and CDR2 is ANQGSEA. Losses at the gene ends were 6 bases for V and 5 bases for J; bases not matched to a gene: 13. CDR3 sequence reads: CSVETTWDRGPETQYF. In DNA form, the CDR3 reads TGCAGCGTAGAAACTACTTGGGACAGGGGGCCGGAGACCCAGTACTTC.

The chain joins TRBV29-1 to TRBJ1-2; D might be TRBD1 (5 bases). The germline CDR1 and CDR2 sequences are SQVTM and ANQGSEA. V was clipped by 3 bases and J by 2 bases, with 16 bases between them. CDR3 length equals 15 residues. CDR3 sequence (DNA): TGCAGCGTTGATCTGGTTATCGGGGCCAACTATGGCTACACCTTC. Amino acids: CSVDLVIGANYGYTF.

This clonotype showed up many times. V usage is TRBV28 and J usage is TRBJ2-7, with a tentative D call TRBD1 (6 bases). The length of the CDR3 is 13 residues. V dropped 3 bases and J dropped 2 bases, with 8 bases sitting between them. Germline CDR1 is MDHEN and CDR2 is SYDVKM. The DNA for the CDR3 is TGTGCCAGCAGTTTCACAGGGCCCTACGAGCAGTACTTC. It translates to CASSFTGPYEQYF.

The CDR3 loop reads CASSEYFVGTGGNYGYTF. The CDR3 DNA sequence: TGTGCCAGCAGTGAATATTTTGTGGGGACAGGGGGCAACTATGGCTACACCTTC. The V and J genes are TRBV25-1 and TRBJ1-2; TRBD1 matches 12 bases. CDR1 is MGHDK and CDR2 is SYGVNS in the germline V gene. The CDR3 consists of 18 residues. The trim removed 0 bases at V and 2 bases at J, leaving 7 bases unmatched.

This clonotype has more than one count but fewer than ten. CDR3 amino acids: CASSQEWSAGTEAFF. The CDR3 DNA reads TGCGCCAGCAGCCAAGAGTGGTCGGCGGGCACTGAAGCTTTCTTT. This chain links TRBV4-1 with TRBJ1-1, with D unclear. Germline CDR1 MGHRA, CDR2 YSYEKL. CDR3 size: 15 residues. V was shortened by 0 bases and J by 4 bases, with 12 bases between the two germline ends.